What follows describes a single T cell receptor (beta chain). Trimming removed 6 bases at V and 6 bases at J, with 9 bases between. The CDR3 length is 12 residues. This sample was taken from a study of patients and donors after allogeneic stem cell transplantation. MiXCR, applied by TCRdb to the RT-PCR reads, yields one record per CDR3 protein. The sample records roughly 880,000 distinct CDR3 sequences, over 15% being singletons. The sequenced sample was blood, either unsorted or a sorted T cell fraction (not recorded which). The sequence was obtained from a human donor who was either an allogeneic HSCT recipient or a stem cell or donor lymphocyte infusion donor (not recorded which). It is not recorded whose cells these are; they may come from a transplant donor. The rearrangement links TRBV12-3 or TRBV12-4 to TRBJ2-1; D is uncertain. Here the CDR3 DNA reads TGTGCCAGCAGCTTCGCTTCCAATGAGCAGTTCTTC. Its protein product is CASSFASNEQFF.